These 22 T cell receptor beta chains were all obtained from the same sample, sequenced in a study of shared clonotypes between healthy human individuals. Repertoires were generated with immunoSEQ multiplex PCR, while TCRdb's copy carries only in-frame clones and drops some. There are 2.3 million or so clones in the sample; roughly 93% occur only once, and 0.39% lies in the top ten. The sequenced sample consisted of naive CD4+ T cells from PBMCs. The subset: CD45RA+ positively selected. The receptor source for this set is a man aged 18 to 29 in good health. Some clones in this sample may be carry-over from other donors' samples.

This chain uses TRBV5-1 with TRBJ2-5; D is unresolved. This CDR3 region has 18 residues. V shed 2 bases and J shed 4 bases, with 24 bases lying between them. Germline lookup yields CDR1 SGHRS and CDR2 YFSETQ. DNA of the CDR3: TGCGCCAGCAGCTTCTCGGCAGGCCCAGCAGAAGTGGGAGAGACCCAGTACTTC. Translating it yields CASSFSAGPAEVGETQYF.

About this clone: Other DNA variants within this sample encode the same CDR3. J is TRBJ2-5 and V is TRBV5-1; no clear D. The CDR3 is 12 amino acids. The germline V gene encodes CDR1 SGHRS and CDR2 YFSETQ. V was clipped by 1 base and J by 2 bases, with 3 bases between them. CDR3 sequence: CASSLTQETQYF. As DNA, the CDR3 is TGCGCCAGCAGCTTGACGCAAGAGACCCAGTACTTC.

The CDR3: CASSISSGTGGNQPQHF. The CDR3 region has the DNA TGTGCCAGCAGCATATCTTCCGGGACAGGTGGCAATCAGCCCCAGCATTTT. This chain links TRBV5-6 with TRBJ1-5, with TRBD1 identical over 8 bases. CDR1 and CDR2 (germline): SGHDT, YYEEEE. Trimming removed 4 bases from V and 2 bases from J; junction bases left unmatched: 11. The length of the CDR3 is 17 residues.

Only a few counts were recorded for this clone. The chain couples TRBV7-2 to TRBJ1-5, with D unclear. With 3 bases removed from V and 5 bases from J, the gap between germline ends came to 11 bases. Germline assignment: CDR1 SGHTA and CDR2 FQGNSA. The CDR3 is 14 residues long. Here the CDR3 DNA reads TGTGCCAGCAGCTTCTTGGCATATGATCAGCCCCAGCATTTT. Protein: CASSFLAYDQPQHF.

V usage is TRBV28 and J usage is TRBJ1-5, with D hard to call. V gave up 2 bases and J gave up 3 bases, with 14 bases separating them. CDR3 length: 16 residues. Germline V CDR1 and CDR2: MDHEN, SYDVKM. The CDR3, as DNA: TGTGCCAGCAGTTTAACTGTTTGGGTCCACAATCAGCCCCAGCATTTT. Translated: CASSLTVWVHNQPQHF.

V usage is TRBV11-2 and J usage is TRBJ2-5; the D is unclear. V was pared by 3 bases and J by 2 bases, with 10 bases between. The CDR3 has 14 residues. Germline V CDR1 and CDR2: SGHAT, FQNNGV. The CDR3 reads CASSLGRRQETQYF. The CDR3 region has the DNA TGTGCCAGCAGCTTGGGCAGGAGACAAGAGACCCAGTACTTC.

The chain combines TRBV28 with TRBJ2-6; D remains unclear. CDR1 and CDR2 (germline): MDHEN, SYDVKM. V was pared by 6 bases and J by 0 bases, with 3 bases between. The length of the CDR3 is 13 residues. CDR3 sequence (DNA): TGTGCCAGCAGGGGCTCTGGGGCCAACGTCCTGACTTTC. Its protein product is CASRGSGANVLTF.

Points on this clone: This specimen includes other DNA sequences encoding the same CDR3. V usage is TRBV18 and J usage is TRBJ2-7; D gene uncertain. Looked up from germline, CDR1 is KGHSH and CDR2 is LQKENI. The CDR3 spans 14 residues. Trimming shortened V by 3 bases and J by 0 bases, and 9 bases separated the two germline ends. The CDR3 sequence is CASSPGRRSYEQYF. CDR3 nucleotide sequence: TGTGCCAGCTCACCGGGCCGCCGCTCCTACGAGCAGTACTTC.

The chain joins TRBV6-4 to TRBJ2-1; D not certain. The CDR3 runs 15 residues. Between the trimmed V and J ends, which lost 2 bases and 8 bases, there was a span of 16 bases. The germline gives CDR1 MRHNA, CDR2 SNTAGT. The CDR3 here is CASSDLYTGLHEQFF. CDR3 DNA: TGTGCCAGCAGTGACCTATACACGGGTCTTCATGAGCAGTTCTTC.

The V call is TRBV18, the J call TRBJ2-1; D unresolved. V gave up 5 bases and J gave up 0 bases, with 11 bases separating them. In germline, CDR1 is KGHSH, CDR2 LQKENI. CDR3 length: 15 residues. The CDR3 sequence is CASSGAQFSYNEQFF. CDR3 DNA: TGTGCCAGCTCAGGAGCGCAATTCTCCTACAATGAGCAGTTCTTC.

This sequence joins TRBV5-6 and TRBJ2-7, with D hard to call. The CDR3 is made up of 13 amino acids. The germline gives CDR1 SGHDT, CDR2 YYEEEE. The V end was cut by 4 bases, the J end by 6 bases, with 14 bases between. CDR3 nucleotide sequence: TGTGCCAGCAGCAAATGGGATAGGGCCGAGCAGTACTTC. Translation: CASSKWDRAEQYF.

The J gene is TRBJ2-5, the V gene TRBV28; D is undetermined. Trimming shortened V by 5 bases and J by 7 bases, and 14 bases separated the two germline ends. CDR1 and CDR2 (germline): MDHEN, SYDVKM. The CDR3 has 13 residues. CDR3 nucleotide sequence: TGTGCCAGCAGTCCACCCCTCTCCGGGACCCAGTACTTC. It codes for CASSPPLSGTQYF.

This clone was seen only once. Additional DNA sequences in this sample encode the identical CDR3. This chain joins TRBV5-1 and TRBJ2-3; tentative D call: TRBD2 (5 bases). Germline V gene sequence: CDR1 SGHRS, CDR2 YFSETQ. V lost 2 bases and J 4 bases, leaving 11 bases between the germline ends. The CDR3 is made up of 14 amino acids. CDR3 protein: CASSFGLEADTQYF. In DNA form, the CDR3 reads TGCGCCAGCAGCTTTGGGCTGGAGGCAGATACGCAGTATTTT.

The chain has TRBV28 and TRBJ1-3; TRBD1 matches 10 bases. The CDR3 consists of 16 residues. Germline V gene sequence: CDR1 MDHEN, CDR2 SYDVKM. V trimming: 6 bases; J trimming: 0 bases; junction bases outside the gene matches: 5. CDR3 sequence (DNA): TGTGCCAGCAGGCCCGGGACAGGGGTCTCTGGAAACACCATATATTTT. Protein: CASRPGTGVSGNTIYF.

CDR3: CSVDKGATEAFF. The CDR3 DNA follows: TGCAGCGTTGATAAGGGGGCTACTGAAGCTTTCTTT. This chain joins TRBV29-1 and TRBJ1-1; 7 bases are shared with TRBD1. The CDR3 runs 12 residues. CDR1 SQVTM and CDR2 ANQGSEA come from the germline V gene. The trim removed 3 bases at V and 5 bases at J, leaving 3 bases unmatched.

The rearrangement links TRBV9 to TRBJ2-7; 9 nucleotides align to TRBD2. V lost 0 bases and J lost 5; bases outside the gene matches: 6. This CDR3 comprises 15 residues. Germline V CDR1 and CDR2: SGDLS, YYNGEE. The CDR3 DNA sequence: TGTGCCAGCAGCGTAGAGAGCGGGAGGAGGAACGAGCAGTACTTC. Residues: CASSVESGRRNEQYF.

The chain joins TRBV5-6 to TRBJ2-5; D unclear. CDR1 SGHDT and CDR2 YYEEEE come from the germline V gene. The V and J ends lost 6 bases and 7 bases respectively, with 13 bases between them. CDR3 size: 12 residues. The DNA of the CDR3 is TGTGCCAGCAACTCTGTACGTGGGACCCAGTACTTC. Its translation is CASNSVRGTQYF.

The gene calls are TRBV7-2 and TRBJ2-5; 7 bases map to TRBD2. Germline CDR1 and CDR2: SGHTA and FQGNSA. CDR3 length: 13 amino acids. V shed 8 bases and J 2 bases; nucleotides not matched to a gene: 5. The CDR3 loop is CASSQGLQETQYF. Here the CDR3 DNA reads TGTGCCAGCTCCCAGGGACTACAAGAGACCCAGTACTTC.

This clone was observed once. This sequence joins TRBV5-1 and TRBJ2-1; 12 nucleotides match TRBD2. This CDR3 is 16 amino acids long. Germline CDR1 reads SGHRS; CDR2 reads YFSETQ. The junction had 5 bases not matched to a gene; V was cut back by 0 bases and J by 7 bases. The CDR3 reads CASSLEPSGRENEQFF. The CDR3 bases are TGCGCCAGCAGCTTGGAGCCTAGCGGGAGGGAAAATGAGCAGTTCTTC.

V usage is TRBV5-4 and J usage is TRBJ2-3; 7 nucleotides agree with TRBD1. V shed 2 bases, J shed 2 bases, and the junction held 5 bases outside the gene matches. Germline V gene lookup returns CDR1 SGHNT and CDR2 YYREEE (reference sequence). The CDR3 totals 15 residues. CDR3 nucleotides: TGTGCCAGCAGCTTCCTCGGACAGGCCACAGATACGCAGTATTTT. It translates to CASSFLGQATDTQYF.

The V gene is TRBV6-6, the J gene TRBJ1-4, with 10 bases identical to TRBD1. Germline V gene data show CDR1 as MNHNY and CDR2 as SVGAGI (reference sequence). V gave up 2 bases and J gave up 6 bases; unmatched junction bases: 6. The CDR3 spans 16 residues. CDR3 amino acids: CASSYGSGQGDEKLFF. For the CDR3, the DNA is TGTGCCAGCAGTTACGGGAGTGGACAGGGGGATGAAAAACTGTTTTTT.

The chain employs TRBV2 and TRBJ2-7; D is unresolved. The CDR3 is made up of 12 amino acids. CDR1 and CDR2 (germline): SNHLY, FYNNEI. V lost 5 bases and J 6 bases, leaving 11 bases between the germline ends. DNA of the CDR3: TGTGCCAGCAGTAATTATCCGGGCGAGCAGTACTTC. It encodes CASSNYPGEQYF. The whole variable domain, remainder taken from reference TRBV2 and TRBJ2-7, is EPEVTQTPSHQVTQMGQEVILRCVPISNHLYFYWYRQILGQKVEFLVSFYNNEISEKSEIFDDQFSVERPDGSNFTLKIRSTKLEDSAMYFCASSNYPGEQYFGPGTRLTVT.